A single sample is the source of the 5 T cell receptor beta chains below, sequenced in a study of blood T cell repertoires in COVID-19. Profiling relied on immunoSEQ multiplex PCR, and the TCRdb table lists in-frame clones only, not all of them. Here the sample spans hundreds of thousands of clones, roughly nine tenths being singletons. The sample comprised PBMCs or T cells enriched from blood (not recorded which). Receptors originate from a man in his sixties who had recovered from COVID-19.

This rearrangement joins TRBV5-4 to TRBJ1-1; tentatively, D is TRBD1 (6 bases). Trimming took 8 bases from V and 1 from J, leaving 15 bases between them. CDR1 is SGHNT and CDR2 is YYREEE in the germline V gene (reference sequence). This CDR3 comprises 14 residues. The CDR3 region is CASHRGQRNTEAFF. The CDR3 DNA reads as TGTGCCAGTCATCGGGGACAAAGGAACACTGAAGCTTTCTTT.

The rearrangement joins TRBV27 to TRBJ2-7; D may be TRBD2 (7 bases). This CDR3 has 16 amino acids. Germline assignment: CDR1 MNHEY and CDR2 SMNVEV (reference sequence). The V and J ends lost 2 bases and 2 bases respectively, with 16 bases between them. Here the CDR3 DNA reads TGTGCCAGCAGTTTAAGGGGGGGGGCACGTCCCTACGAGCAGTACTTC. Amino acid sequence: CASSLRGGARPYEQYF.

The CDR3 sequence: CASSPVSLMDTEAFF. CDR3 sequence (DNA): TGTGCCAGCTCACCGGTTAGCCTCATGGACACTGAAGCTTTCTTT. V usage is TRBV18 and J usage is TRBJ1-1; D is unclear. V gave up 3 bases and J gave up 3 bases, with 14 bases separating them. The CDR3 is 15 amino acids. Germline V gene data show CDR1 as KGHSH and CDR2 as LQKENI.

The J gene is TRBJ2-2, the V gene TRBV2; 8 bases map to TRBD2. Germline V gene sequence: CDR1 SNHLY, CDR2 FYNNEI. The V and J ends lost 3 bases and 0 bases, in that order; junction bases with no gene match: 3. CDR3 length: 16 amino acids. Here the CDR3 reads CASSDPSGPNTGELFF. As DNA, the CDR3 is TGTGCCAGCAGTGACCCTAGCGGGCCGAACACCGGGGAGCTGTTTTTT.

The gene calls are TRBV5-6 and TRBJ1-5; D is undetermined. The CDR3 loop spans 13 amino acids. Trimming cost V 0 bases and J 6 bases, with 7 bases left between them. Germline CDR1 reads SGHDT; CDR2 reads YYEEEE. The CDR3 spells CASSLGGSQPQHF. In DNA, the CDR3 is TGTGCCAGCAGCTTGGGAGGTAGTCAGCCCCAGCATTTT.